This T cell receptor beta chain appears in the sequencing data of a study of T-cell memory formation after mild COVID-19. Study-level information: Largely, the TCR clusters proved donor specific. Study-wide points: Certain responding clones were present in pre-infection memory, suggesting participation of cross-reactive memory.

cDNA libraries for TCR alpha and TCR beta, carrying sample barcodes and UMIs, came from 5'RACE with constant-segment primers. A single record per CDR3 protein comes from TCRdb applying MiXCR to the 5' RACE reads. The sample yields fewer than 300,000 distinct CDR3 sequences, 16% seen once. Germline CDR1 SGHTA, CDR2 FQGNSA. The CDR3 consists of 17 residues. The V gene end was trimmed by 4 bases and the J gene end by 6 bases; junction bases not matched to a gene: 10. Comments on this clonotype: Its target is not known.

This TCR was sampled from a man younger than 30 who had mild COVID-19 (a few samples of this study predate the infection). Cell type and time point are not known. The chain carries TRBV7-2 and TRBJ2-2; the match to TRBD2 covers 11 bases. Sequencing was done on a sample of PBMCs or a T cell subset sorted from them (not recorded which). The CDR3 DNA sequence: TGTGCCAGCAGCTCCCTAGCGGGGGGCGTCGTAGCCGGGGAGCTGTTTTTT. Protein: CASSSLAGGVVAGELFF. Full variable domain (remainder filled in from reference TRBV7-2 and TRBJ2-2): GAGVSQSPSNKVTEKGKDVELRCDPISGHTALYWYRQSLGQGLEFLIYFQGNSAPDKSGLPSDRFSAERTGGSVSTLTIQRTQQEDSAVYLCASSSLAGGVVAGELFFGEGSRLTVL.